This T cell receptor (beta chain) was identified during a study of identical twins. Overall study findings and caveats: Abundant cord blood beta clonotypes carried fewer insertions; memory repertoires showed none.

TCRdb itself ran the 5' RACE reads through MiXCR, one entry per CDR3 protein. Of hundreds of thousands of distinct CDR3 sequences in the sample, around 12% were seen once. A note on this clonotype: Its antigen is not known.

CDR1 and CDR2 from the germline V gene are ENHRY and SYGVKD. This CDR3 comprises 21 residues. The J segment lost 2 bases and the V segment lost 2 bases, leaving 20 bases of the junction unmatched. These same data were also listed under a study on yellow fever vaccine responses in identical twins. From that study: Reportedly, the T cell response mounted by twins to vaccine seemed partly convergent, partly personalized.

The chain joins TRBV10-3 to TRBJ2-3; the match to TRBD1 covers 9 bases. The sample consisted of PBMCs. The receptor was derived from a woman under 30 in good health. The CDR3 reads CAISEPPAGPRDRVSTDTQYF. DNA of the CDR3: TGTGCCATCAGTGAGCCCCCCGCGGGCCCCCGGGACAGGGTTTCCACAGATACGCAGTATTTT.